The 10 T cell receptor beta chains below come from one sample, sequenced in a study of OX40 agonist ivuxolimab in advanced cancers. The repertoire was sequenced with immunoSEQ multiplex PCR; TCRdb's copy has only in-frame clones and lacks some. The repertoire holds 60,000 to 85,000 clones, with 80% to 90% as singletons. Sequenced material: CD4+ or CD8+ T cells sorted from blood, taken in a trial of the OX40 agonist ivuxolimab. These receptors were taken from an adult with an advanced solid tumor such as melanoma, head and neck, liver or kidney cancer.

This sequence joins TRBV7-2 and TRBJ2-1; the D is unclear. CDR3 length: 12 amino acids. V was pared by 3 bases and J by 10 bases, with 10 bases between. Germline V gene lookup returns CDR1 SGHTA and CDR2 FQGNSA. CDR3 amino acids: CASSFSQSEQFF. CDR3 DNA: TGTGCCAGCAGCTTTAGCCAGAGCGAGCAGTTCTTC.

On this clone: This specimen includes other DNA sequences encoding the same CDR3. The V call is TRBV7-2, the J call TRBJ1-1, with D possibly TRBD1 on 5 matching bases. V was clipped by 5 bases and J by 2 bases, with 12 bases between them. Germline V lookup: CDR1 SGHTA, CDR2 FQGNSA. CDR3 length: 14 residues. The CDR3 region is CASSPGAANTEAFF. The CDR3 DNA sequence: TGTGCCAGCAGCCCCGGGGCGGCTAACACTGAAGCTTTCTTT. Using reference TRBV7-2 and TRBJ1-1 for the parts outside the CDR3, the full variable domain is GAGVSQSPSNKVTEKGKDVELRCDPISGHTALYWYRQSLGQGLEFLIYFQGNSAPDKSGLPSDRFSAERTGGSVSTLTIQRTQQEDSAVYLCASSPGAANTEAFFGQGTRLTVV.

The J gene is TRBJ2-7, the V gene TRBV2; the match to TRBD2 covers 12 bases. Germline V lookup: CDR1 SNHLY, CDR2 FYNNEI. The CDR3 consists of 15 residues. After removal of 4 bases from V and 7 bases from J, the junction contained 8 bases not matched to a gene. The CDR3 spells CASSGLAGVGWEQYF. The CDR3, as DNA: TGTGCCAGCAGTGGACTAGCGGGAGTAGGTTGGGAGCAGTACTTC.

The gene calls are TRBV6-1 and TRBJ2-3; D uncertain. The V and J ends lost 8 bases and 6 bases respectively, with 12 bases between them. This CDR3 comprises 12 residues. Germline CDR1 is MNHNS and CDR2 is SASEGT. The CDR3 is CASHVSVDTQYF. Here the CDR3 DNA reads TGTGCCAGCCACGTTAGTGTTGATACGCAGTATTTT.

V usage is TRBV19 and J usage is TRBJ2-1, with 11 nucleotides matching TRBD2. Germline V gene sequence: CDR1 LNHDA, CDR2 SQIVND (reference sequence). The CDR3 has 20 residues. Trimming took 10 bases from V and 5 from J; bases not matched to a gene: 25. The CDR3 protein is CATIGMSGRGTSGSHNEQFF. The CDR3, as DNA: TGTGCCACAATTGGAATGTCGGGGAGGGGAACTAGCGGGAGCCACAATGAGCAGTTCTTC.

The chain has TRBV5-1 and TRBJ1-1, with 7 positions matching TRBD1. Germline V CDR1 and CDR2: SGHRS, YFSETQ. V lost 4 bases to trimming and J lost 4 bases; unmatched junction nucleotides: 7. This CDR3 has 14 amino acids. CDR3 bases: TGCGCCAGCAGCCTGACAGGGTCGGTCACTGAAGCTTTCTTT. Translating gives CASSLTGSVTEAFF.

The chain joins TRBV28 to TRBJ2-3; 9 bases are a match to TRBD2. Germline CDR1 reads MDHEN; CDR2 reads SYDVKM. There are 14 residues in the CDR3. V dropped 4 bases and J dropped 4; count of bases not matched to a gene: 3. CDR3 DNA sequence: TGTGCCAGCAGTTGGACTAGCGAGTCAGATACGCAGTATTTT. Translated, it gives CASSWTSESDTQYF.

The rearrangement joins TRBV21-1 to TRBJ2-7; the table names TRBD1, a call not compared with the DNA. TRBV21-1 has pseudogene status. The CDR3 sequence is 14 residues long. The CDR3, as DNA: TGTGCCAGCAGCAAAGGGAAAGGGGTCCGCGAGCAGTACTTC. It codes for CASSKGKGVREQYF.

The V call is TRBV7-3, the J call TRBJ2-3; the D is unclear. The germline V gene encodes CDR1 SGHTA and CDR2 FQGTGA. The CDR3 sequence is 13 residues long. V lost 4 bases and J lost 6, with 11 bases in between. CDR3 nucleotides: TGTGCCAGCAGCTGGCGCCTTCTGGATACGCAGTATTTT. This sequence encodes CASSWRLLDTQYF.

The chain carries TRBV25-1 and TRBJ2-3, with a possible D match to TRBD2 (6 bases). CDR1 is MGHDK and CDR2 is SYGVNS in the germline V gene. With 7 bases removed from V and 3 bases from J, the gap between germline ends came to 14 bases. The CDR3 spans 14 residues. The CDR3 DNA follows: TGTGCCAGCAAAGCAGCGGGCAGTACAGATACGCAGTATTTT. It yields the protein CASKAAGSTDTQYF.